The clone carrying this TCR beta chain was counted ten times or more. What it binds is unknown. Trimming removed 4 bases from V and 13 bases from J, with 15 bases in between. Germline V CDR1 and CDR2: SGHRS, YFSETQ. The CDR3 sequence is 11 residues long. This entry belongs to a study of HIV-infected patients and healthy controls. The study, taken as a whole, reports: Diversity differences between study cohorts were not due to their slight age and sex differences.

All unsorted peripheral T cells were captured because whole blood was used without fractionation. Peripheral blood, more than 2 ml, was drawn for RNA extraction. About 500 ng RNA was reverse transcribed with alpha and beta constant-region primers. Separate chain-specific third strand synthesis with multiplexing indices produced the alpha and beta libraries. A single primer pair per chain amplified all rearrangements, with per-molecule barcodes. TCRdb used MiXCR to reprocess the 5' RACE reads, holding one entry per CDR3 protein. The profile covers roughly 18,000 distinct CDR3 sequences, with about 8.2% appearing a single time and 6.5% taken by the ten largest.

The sample consisted of blood. V gene TRBV5-1 combines with J gene TRBJ2-7, with D possibly being TRBD1 (7 bases). This TCR was sampled from an adult in good health. The CDR3 region is CASSPGDRLYF. Written as DNA, the CDR3 is TGCGCCAGCAGCCCGGGGGACAGACTTTACTTC.